This is a list of T cell receptor beta chains from one sample in a study of shared clonotypes between healthy human individuals. The method was immunoSEQ multiplex PCR; TCRdb's version includes in-frame clones alone and lacks a portion of them. In the table there are over a million clones, approximately 98.5% of which are singletons. Sequenced: naive CD4+ T cells sorted from blood. The receptors come from a man in his thirties or forties in good health. The CDR3 runs from the conserved cysteine through the conserved F or W. Size tells how often a clone was seen (once, few, many) or the class of an expanded clone, and some rows leave it out.

>TRBV18|TRBJ2-7|.
CASSPATGGYEQYF
>TRBV5-1|TRBJ1-5|.
CASSLTRRQPQHF
>TRBV9|TRBJ2-3|.
CASSQEAYTDTQYF
>TRBV7-6|TRBJ2-7|.
CASSSGQGTAYEQYF
>TRBV5-1|TRBJ2-1|.
CASSLQGTNEQFF
>TRBV4-1|TRBJ2-5|.
CASSLLPGLGETQYF
>TRBV29-1|TRBJ2-3|.
CSDTGGGDTQYF
>TRBV5-1|TRBJ2-7|.
CASSLGSSYEQYF
>TRBV9|TRBJ2-1|.
CASSGSEQFF
>TRBV5-4|TRBJ2-6|.
CAAQGRVMESGANVLTF
>TRBV18|TRBJ2-3|.
CASSLGTGTDTQYF
>TRBV11-3|TRBJ2-7|.
CASSLGVGWTYEQYF
>TRBV5-1|TRBJ2-3|.
CASSSGNMGDLRLDTQYF
>TRBV7-6|TRBJ2-1|.
CASSFLSGRTPNEQFF
>TRBV5-1|TRBJ2-7|.
CASSPLTSGSNREQYF
>TRBV19|TRBJ2-7|.
CASSMVDGAYEQYF
>TRBV25-1|TRBJ1-4|.
CASSVGSINEKLFF
>TRBV7-6|TRBJ1-3|.
CASSLGPGRNTIYF
>TRBV2|TRBJ2-1|.
CARSEHTSWEGRNEQFF
>TRBV1|TRBJ2-3|.
CTSSMAGGPRTDTQYF
>TRBV29-1|TRBJ1-2|once
CSVGAGVSGYTF
>TRBV18|TRBJ1-3|.
CASSPPSSLRGNTIYF
>TRBV18|TRBJ2-7|.
CASSHLTGPESYEQYF
>TRBV9|TRBJ1-1|.
CASSVGNMDRLNTEAFF
>TRBV7-2|TRBJ2-7|.
CASSLESGRIYEQYF
>TRBV29-1|TRBJ1-2|.
CSVGYGYTF
>TRBV10-3|TRBJ2-2|once
CASGLPNTGELFF
>TRBV18|TRBJ2-7|.
CASSPGTQSYEQYF
>TRBV5-1|TRBJ1-1|.
CASSTNQGKAFF
>TRBV18|TRBJ2-7|.
CASSPGTGGYEQYF
>TRBV30|TRBJ1-1|.
CAWSHRTGGTEAFF
>TRBV28|TRBJ2-7|.
CASSYLASYEQYF
>TRBV4-1|TRBJ1-3|.
CASSQDEGNTIYF
>TRBV19|TRBJ2-3|.
CASSAQLAGGSDTQYF
>TRBV5-6|TRBJ1-1|.
CASSTNRATEAFF
>TRBV6-5|TRBJ2-7|.
CASSQDRTYEQYF
>TRBV29-1|TRBJ2-7|.
CSVGGLAGDSSYEQYF
>TRBV7-3|TRBJ2-1|.
CASSLMASVDEQFF
>TRBV5-1|TRBJ2-3|.
CASSWGQGTQYF
>TRBV28|TRBJ1-2|once
CASSLAPVNYGYTF
>TRBV9|TRBJ2-1|.
CASSVQFGRGRDNEQFF